This T cell receptor (beta chain) was retrieved from a study of T cell repertoires in cytomegalovirus infection. There are many counts of this clonotype. MiXCR, applied by TCRdb to the reads, yields one record per CDR3 protein. The table records some 300,000 distinct CDR3 sequences, about an eighth of them present only once. The material sequenced was PBMCs. This TCR came from a human donor in good health (CMV status not recorded). Some clones in this sample may be carry-over from other donors' samples.

CDR3 residues: CASSGSNQPQHF. The CDR3 coding sequence is TGTGCCAGCAGCGGAAGCAATCAGCCCCAGCATTTT. The rearrangement joins TRBV11-2 to TRBJ1-5; no firm D call. Germline assignment: CDR1 SGHAT and CDR2 FQNNGV. Trimming shortened V by 5 bases and J by 1 base, and 3 bases separated the two germline ends. The CDR3 has 12 amino acids.